This T cell receptor beta chain came from a study of tumor and adjacent non-tumor tissue in lung cancer. Overall study: The patients, around 10 men and 4 to 6 women, were about 30 to 85 with stage I to III disease. Millions of productive TCRbeta reads were obtained per sample on average. Notes on the study in general: Tumor TCR diversity, when higher, was linked to shorter survival. TCR diversity was significantly greater in tumor than normal lung tissue.

A remark on this clonotype: The antigen is undetermined. The junction does not match germline at one end; this may be a read error.

TCRbeta libraries were built with three rounds of nested PCR, modified from ARM-PCR. TCRdb passed the multiplex PCR reads through MiXCR, listing each CDR3 protein once. There are fewer than 85,000 distinct CDR3 sequences in the sample; roughly 73% occur only once, and 28% lies in the top ten. This sample's RNA came from whole unsorted tissue. Germline loops: CDR1 DFQATT, CDR2 SNEGSKA (reference sequence). This CDR3 region has 13 residues. The gene calls are TRBV20-1 and TRBJ1-5; the D gene is possibly TRBD1 (6 bases). Sequenced material: lung tumor tissue. The clonotype originates from a man in his 60s with non-small cell lung cancer. CDR3 in amino acids: CSDTPTGSQPQHF. The CDR3, as DNA: TGCAGTGATACGCCTACAGGGTCTCAGCCACAGCATTTT.